These 22 T cell receptor beta chains came from one sample sequenced in a study of blood T cell repertoires in COVID-19. TCRdb's copy holds only in-frame clones and misses some; the assay was immunoSEQ multiplex PCR. The repertoire holds some 180,000 clones, with around nine tenths as singletons. The material sequenced was peripheral blood. The receptors were gathered from a man between 40 and 49 years old with active or convalescent COVID-19.

The chain uses TRBV3-1 (or the pseudogene TRBV3-2) and TRBJ2-1; 8 nucleotides line up with TRBD2. J lost 2 bases, V lost 4 bases, and 7 bases had no gene match. The CDR3 contains 16 residues. Germline CDR1 is LGHDT and CDR2 is YNNKEL (reference sequence). The CDR3, as DNA: TGTGCCAGCAGCCTACGCCGAGCGGGAGCCTACAATGAGCAGTTCTTC. It specifies CASSLRRAGAYNEQFF.

The CDR3 bases are TGCGCCAGCAGCCCCGACAGGCGCAATCAGCCCCAGCATTTT. The encoded protein is CASSPDRRNQPQHF. This chain uses TRBV5-1 with TRBJ1-5; D may be TRBD1 (6 bases). CDR3 length equals 14 residues. Per germline, CDR1 SGHRS and CDR2 YFSETQ. V was trimmed by 4 bases and J by 2 bases, leaving 10 bases between them.

The V gene is TRBV19, the J gene TRBJ1-1; D perhaps matches TRBD1 (6 bases). This CDR3 has 14 residues. Germline lookup yields CDR1 LNHDA and CDR2 SQIVND (reference sequence). Trimming took 3 bases from V and 1 from J, leaving 9 bases between them. The CDR3 DNA follows: TGTGCCAGTAGTATCCCAGGGGAGAACACTGAAGCTTTCTTT. This sequence encodes CASSIPGENTEAFF.

This chain uses TRBV14 with TRBJ2-1; TRBD2 is a possible D gene (6 bases). From germline, CDR1 is SGHDN and CDR2 FVKESK. V gave up 1 base and J gave up 6 bases, with 10 bases separating them. There are 14 residues in the CDR3. This CDR3 reads CASSQVTGGNEQFF. DNA of the CDR3: TGTGCCAGCAGCCAAGTAACCGGGGGCAATGAGCAGTTCTTC. Variable domain in full (rest from reference TRBV14 and TRBJ2-1): EAGVTQFPSHSVIEKGQTVTLRCDPISGHDNLYWYRRVMGKEIKFLLHFVKESKQDESGMPNNRFLAERTGGTYSTLKVQPAELEDSGVYFCASSQVTGGNEQFFGPGTRLTVL.

This rearrangement joins TRBV2 to TRBJ2-1, with D possibly TRBD1 on 5 matching bases. Per germline, CDR1 SNHLY and CDR2 FYNNEI. V lost 5 bases, J lost 9 bases, and 14 bases lay in between. The CDR3 has 13 residues. In DNA, the CDR3 is TGTGCCAGCAGTCCTCAGGGTTTCGGTGAGCAGTTCTTC. Amino acids: CASSPQGFGEQFF.

V usage is TRBV19 and J usage is TRBJ1-5; D ambiguous. Germline CDR1 reads LNHDA; CDR2 reads SQIVND (reference sequence). The CDR3 sequence is 13 residues long. V dropped 7 bases and J dropped 6 bases, with 13 bases sitting between them. CDR3: CASTSTRGQPQHF. CDR3 DNA sequence: TGTGCCAGTACATCCACCCGCGGTCAGCCCCAGCATTTT.

The J gene is TRBJ2-7, the V gene TRBV7-2, with TRBD1 matching 7 bases. Per the germline V gene, CDR1 is SGHTA and CDR2 is FQGNSA. With V trimmed by 4 bases and J by 1 base, 7 bases remained unmatched. This CDR3 region has 15 residues. CDR3 region: CASSSIPGQSYEQYF. CDR3 DNA sequence: TGTGCCAGCAGCTCCATTCCGGGACAGTCCTACGAGCAGTACTTC.

CDR3 amino acids: CASSPTGGTSPLHF. The CDR3 coding sequence is TGTGCCAGTAGCCCAACAGGGGGTACTTCACCCCTCCACTTT. This chain links TRBV19 with TRBJ1-6, with 8 bases aligning to TRBD1. This CDR3 comprises 14 residues. Germline CDR1 LNHDA, CDR2 SQIVND (reference sequence). V shed 6 bases, J shed 9 bases, and the junction held 7 bases outside the gene matches.

The chain employs TRBV4-1 and TRBJ2-3; tentatively, D is TRBD2 (5 bases). The germline V and J ends were trimmed by 3 bases and 10 bases, with 5 bases remaining between them. This CDR3 comprises 10 residues. Germline loops: CDR1 MGHRA, CDR2 YSYEKL. CDR3 DNA sequence: TGCGCCAGCAGCCACGGGGCGCAGTATTTT. Protein product: CASSHGAQYF.

This chain uses TRBV21-1 with TRBJ1-5; no check of the table's D call, TRBD1, against the DNA was made. TRBV21-1 is a listed pseudogene. The CDR3 length is 18 residues. CDR3 in amino acids: CASSSGQGGLYSNQPQHF. CDR3 nucleotide sequence: TGTGCCAGCAGCAGCGGACAGGGCGGCCTTTATAGCAATCAGCCCCAGCATTTT.

In the case of this clone: The junction and the germline gene differ at one end; a read error may be behind it. The chain recombines TRBV7-7 with TRBJ1-5; D uncertain. This CDR3 is built from 15 residues. CDR1 and CDR2 (germline): SSHAT, FNYEAQ (reference sequence). CDR3 protein: CASSRIQDFKQPQHF. Here the CDR3 DNA reads TGTGCTAGCAGCCGTATCCAGGATTTTAAGCAGCCCCAGCATTTT.

The rearrangement links TRBV29-1 to TRBJ1-5; a weak D match, TRBD1 (6 bases). Between the trimmed V and J ends, which lost 3 bases and 1 base, there was a span of 22 bases. Germline V gene lookup returns CDR1 SQVTM and CDR2 ANQGSEA. The length of the CDR3 is 18 residues. CDR3 in DNA: TGCAGCGTTGATGCAGCAGGTCAGAGGGGGTTAAGCAATCAGCCCCAGCATTTT. It codes for CSVDAAGQRGLSNQPQHF.

The chain employs TRBV19 and TRBJ1-5; D is undetermined. The V end lost 2 bases, the J end lost 0 bases, and 11 bases lay between the germline ends. CDR3 size: 16 residues. CDR1 and CDR2 from the germline V gene are LNHDA and SQIVND (reference sequence). The CDR3 region is CASSISPGISNQPQHF. The DNA of the CDR3 is TGTGCCAGTAGTATATCGCCAGGTATTAGCAATCAGCCCCAGCATTTT.

V and J are TRBV5-4 and TRBJ2-7, with 10 bases fitting TRBD1. The germline V gene encodes CDR1 SGHNT and CDR2 YYREEE (reference sequence). CDR3 length: 16 residues. The V segment lost 5 bases and the J segment 2 bases; nucleotides outside the gene matches: 10. CDR3 DNA sequence: TGTGCCAGCAGTAAAACGGGACAGGGGCCGACCTACGAGCAGTACTTC. Translation: CASSKTGQGPTYEQYF.

This chain links TRBV18 with TRBJ2-5, with D possibly being TRBD2 (5 bases). This CDR3 has 13 amino acids. Trimming cost V 4 bases and J 3 bases, with 9 bases left between them. Per the germline V gene, CDR1 is KGHSH and CDR2 is LQKENI. The CDR3 is CASSRVREETQYF. As DNA, the CDR3 is TGTGCCAGCTCACGGGTGCGGGAAGAGACCCAGTACTTC.

The chain is built from TRBV2 and TRBJ2-2, with 8 bases fitting TRBD1. The CDR3 runs 15 residues. V was pared by 5 bases and J by 4 bases, with 6 bases of the junction left unmatched. Germline V CDR1 and CDR2: SNHLY, FYNNEI. CDR3 residues: CASSPPGQGTGELFF. CDR3 coding DNA: TGTGCCAGCAGTCCCCCTGGACAGGGCACCGGGGAGCTGTTTTTT.

This chain uses TRBV7-9 with TRBJ2-7; 9 bases line up with TRBD1. Looked up from germline, CDR1 is SEHNR and CDR2 is FQNEAQ (reference sequence). The CDR3 extends over 15 amino acids. V trimming: 5 bases; J trimming: 5 bases; junction bases outside the gene matches: 10. The CDR3 is CASSRPGTGIHEQYF. The CDR3, as DNA: TGTGCCAGCAGCAGACCCGGGACAGGGATCCACGAGCAGTACTTC.

In its sample, this clone was seen once. J is TRBJ2-7 and V is TRBV5-1, with D perhaps TRBD2 (5 bases). This CDR3 region has 13 residues. The germline V and J ends were trimmed by 1 base and 2 bases, with 7 bases remaining between them. The germline gives CDR1 SGHRS, CDR2 YFSETQ. The CDR3 reads CASSLSGTYEQYF. For the CDR3, the DNA is TGCGCCAGCAGCTTGTCCGGGACCTACGAGCAGTACTTC.

The V gene is TRBV5-1, the J gene TRBJ2-1; 11 bases map to TRBD2. This CDR3 has 16 residues. Germline loops: CDR1 SGHRS, CDR2 YFSETQ. Trimming removed 0 bases from V and 4 bases from J; junction bases left unmatched: 3. This CDR3 is CASSLVASGGYNEQFF. In DNA, the CDR3 is TGCGCCAGCAGCTTGGTCGCTAGCGGGGGGTACAATGAGCAGTTCTTC. The full variable domain, in which reference TRBV5-1 and TRBJ2-1 provide the parts outside the CDR3, is KAGVTQTPRYLIKTRGQQVTLSCSPISGHRSVSWYQQTPGQGLQFLFEYFSETQRNKGNFPGRFSGRQFSNSRSEMNVSTLELGDSALYLCASSLVASGGYNEQFFGPGTRLTVL.

The genes are TRBV24-1 and TRBJ2-7; D perhaps matches TRBD1 (6 bases). V lost 12 bases to trimming and J lost 0 bases, with 11 bases between them. Germline V gives CDR1 KGHDR, CDR2 SFDVKD. The CDR3 has 12 amino acids. Here the CDR3 reads CAATGFSYEQYF. As DNA, the CDR3 is TGTGCCGCGACAGGATTCTCCTACGAGCAGTACTTC.

In this sample, this clone turned up a few times. The chain uses TRBV7-9 and TRBJ1-3; 10 nucleotides agree with TRBD1. Germline V gives CDR1 SEHNR, CDR2 FQNEAQ (reference sequence). The CDR3 is 19 amino acids. The J segment lost 0 bases and the V segment lost 5 bases, leaving 13 bases of the junction unmatched. CDR3 DNA: TGTGCCAGCAGCGCCGGGACAGGGGCCGAAATTTACTCTGGAAACACCATATATTTT. It encodes CASSAGTGAEIYSGNTIYF.

The genes are TRBV7-8 and TRBJ2-7, with D perhaps matching TRBD1 (6 bases). This CDR3 contains 14 residues. Germline CDR1 and CDR2: SGHVS and FQNEAQ. The V end was cut by 5 bases, the J end by 1 base, with 12 bases between. The CDR3 DNA reads as TGTGCCAGCAGCCGCCTGGGGGCTTCCTACGAGCAGTACTTC. This gives the protein CASSRLGASYEQYF.